This entry is about one T cell receptor beta chain. The antigen it binds to is not known. Base quality data are lacking; no much larger clone is found one base away. The data originate from a study of T cell responses to AZD1222 COVID-19 vaccine (dated by TCRdb to about 2021). Study-wide context: Because spike-specific TCR depth and breadth did not differ between the two schedules, AZD1222 recipients who got a second dose at roughly 4 weeks were pooled with those who got a second dose at roughly 12 weeks. A total of roughly 240 trial participants underwent TCR sequencing, of whom some 210 received two doses of AZD1222 and roughly 25 received two doses of the MenACWY control vaccine. Enrollment into the trials was organized by age into subgroups of 18-55, 56-69 and 70-plus years, and those subgroups contained about 150, 27 and 61 TCR-sequenced participants, respectively.

What the authors observed across the whole study: Reportedly, close to half of the unique spike-specific TCRs recognized epitopes lying outside the regions that are mutated in the B.1.351 and B.1.1.7 variants. The whole spike protein was spanned by vaccine-associated CD4 TCRs, and dominant responses were seen in regions 160-218 and 743-854. Participants were mostly white British, with more females than males. The authors suggested clonal diversity may have been underestimated. After two AZD1222 doses, spike-specific TCR breadth and depth were significantly higher than at day 0 and than in MenACWY recipients. In the small 56-69-year group, the increase in depth fell short of significance, most likely because of low power. No day 14 peak-response samples were available, so repertoires were characterized only after the peak T cell response. Conclusions about previously exposed vaccinees were limited because only six or seven AZD1222 recipients were SARS-CoV-2 seropositive at baseline.

The time point label for this specimen denotes: baseline before first vaccination. Vaccinee samples were obtained from the UK trials COV001 and COV002, which included a single-blind randomized controlled phase 2/3 trial of AZD1222 (ChAdOx1 nCoV-19) in healthy adults. Trial participant PBMC samples were collected at day 0 and day 28 after the second dose for TCRbeta chain sequencing. V is cut by 3 bases and J by 4 bases, and the space between the germline ends is 10 bases. Including cysteine and phenylalanine, the CDR3 has 14 amino acids. Left in the record is the CDR3 DNA by itself, 42 bases read in frame from the first base. The germline V gene provides CDR1 KGHSH and CDR2 LQKENI. The CDR3 regions of human TCRbeta chains were analyzed by immunosequencing. From the authors' description of their analysis: Repertoire TCRs were matched against a reference library of SARS-CoV-2-specific TCRs generated with the MIRA antigen-specificity platform. Breadth was defined as the fraction of unique TCRs that were SARS-CoV-2-associated, and depth was defined as the fraction of total T cells that were SARS-CoV-2-associated. Using the MIRA data, each spike-specific TCR was assigned both to the spike region to which the TCR was reactive and to a CD4 or CD8 class. Log10-transformed breadth and depth values were compared by one-way ANOVA with Sidak's multiple comparisons tests. Entries here come from immuneACCESS through TCRdb and include only in-frame sequences with V and J called. Some clones fail to appear in such tables; in the studies checked, an unresolved V gene covers under half of the shortfall, and the cause of the remainder is unknown. V and J calls and clone size are as listed in that table; D and trimming were resolved from the DNA. The sample table holds over 100,000 clones, of which about nine tenths were seen once. The ten largest make up approximately 6% of the sample.

The TCR originated in an adult in good health. The specimen comprised peripheral blood, sampled on day 0 of AZD1222 vaccination. The rearranged chain carries TRBV18 and TRBJ1-5; the D gene is possibly TRBD1, with 5 bases matching. The CDR3 in this case is CASSPFDRNQPQHF. The nucleotides are TGTGCCAGCTCACCTTTCGACAGAAATCAGCCCCAGCATTTT.